This entry features one T cell receptor beta chain sequence. This sample is drawn from a study of blood T cells in healthy people across ages. Together with a sample-barcoded 5' primer, a J-beta primer mix was included in a second PCR lasting about 7 to 11 cycles. TCRdb reprocessed the 5' RACE reads via MiXCR and lists one record per CDR3 protein. The data contain some 1,500,000 distinct CDR3 sequences, 42% of them singletons. The receptor was isolated from a woman in her late teens or twenties in good health. Sequencing used blood.

CDR3 loop: CASTHRRWGPRETQYF. The DNA of the CDR3 is TGTGCCAGCACCCACAGGAGGTGGGGGCCAAGAGAGACCCAGTACTTC. The chain joins TRBV7-8 to TRBJ2-4, with D perhaps matching TRBD1 (6 bases). The better agreement between TRBJ2-5 and the DNA end casts doubt on the J call. The germline CDR1 and CDR2 sequences are SGHVS and FQNEAQ. The CDR3 extends over 16 amino acids.